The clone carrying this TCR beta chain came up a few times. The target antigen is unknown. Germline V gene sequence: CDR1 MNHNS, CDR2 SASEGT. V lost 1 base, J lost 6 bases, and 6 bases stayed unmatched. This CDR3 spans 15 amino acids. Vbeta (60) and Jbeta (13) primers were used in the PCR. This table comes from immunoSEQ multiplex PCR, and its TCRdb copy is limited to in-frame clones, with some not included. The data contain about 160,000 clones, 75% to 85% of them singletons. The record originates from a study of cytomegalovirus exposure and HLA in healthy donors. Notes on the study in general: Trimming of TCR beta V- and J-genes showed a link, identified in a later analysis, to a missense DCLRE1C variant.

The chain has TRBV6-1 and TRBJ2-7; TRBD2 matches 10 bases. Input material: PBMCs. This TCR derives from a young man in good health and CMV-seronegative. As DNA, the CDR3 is TGTGCCAGCAGTGAAGTTCCAGCGGGAGGGGGCGAGCAGTACTTC. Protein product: CASSEVPAGGGEQYF.